This T cell receptor (beta chain) was sequenced during a study of regulatory T cells in long-lasting Graves disease. The CDR3 is made up of 15 amino acids. With 0 bases clipped from V and 3 bases from J, the junction kept 4 bases outside the gene matches. CDR1 is SGDLS and CDR2 is YYNGEE in the germline V gene. Time point indicated: newly diagnosed GD, antithyroid drugs for less than 3 months. After RNA was extracted from PBMCs, the TCR library was made from it. From an endocrinology department in Xi'an, China, came the patients. Researchers made TCR beta libraries by using iRepertoire HTBI primers and running Arm-PCR on CDR3 regions. A single record per CDR3 protein comes from TCRdb applying MiXCR to the multiplex PCR reads. The data hold about 440,000 distinct CDR3 sequences, with 15% observed a single time. This clonotype has only a few counts. A further study also used this sample, focusing on T cells in Graves' hyperthyroidism and ophthalmopathy. That investigation notes: In patients aged 18 to 65, hyperthyroidism was newly diagnosed, with duration under 2 months. Initially, a first-round RT-PCR of the TCR CDR3 employed the HTBI primer set.

The chain uses TRBV9 and TRBJ2-7; 9 bases line up with TRBD2. The sequence came from a woman aged 25-40 years with Graves disease. The sample was peripheral blood mononuclear cells (PBMCs), taken at new diagnosis, from a patient treated with antithyroid drugs. The CDR3 sequence is CASSVGSGRVYEQYF. In DNA, the CDR3 is TGTGCCAGCAGCGTAGGTAGCGGGAGAGTCTACGAGCAGTACTTC.